The next 32 T cell receptor beta chains were all read from a single sample in a study of T cell repertoires in cytomegalovirus infection (dated by TCRdb to the late 2010s). The sample's treatment or condition, from its label and the paper: in vitro stimulation with specific CMV peptide epitopes to enrich CMV-specific T cells. This sample was sequenced with an Illumina HiSeq 1500. Through fastp at Q25 and MiXCR, TCRdb rebuilt clones from the public reads, retaining in-frame beta chains. CDR3 protein duplicates are merged, each entry listing the most common genes and DNA. A total of about 570,000 distinct CDR3 sequences appear in this sample, 40% of them only once. The ten largest make up 48% of the sample. The antigens of these receptors remain unknown. Specimen: cultured PBMCs, collected from culture after CMV antigen stimulation. The receptors derive from a human donor in good health (CMV status not recorded). Some clones in this sample may be carry-over from other donors' samples.

This clonotype occurred a few times. The chain combines TRBV20-1 with TRBJ1-4; weak D call: TRBD1 (5 bases). The V gene lost 0 bases and the J gene lost 6 bases, with 14 bases spanning the gap. Germline loops: CDR1 DFQATT, CDR2 SNEGSKA (reference sequence). The CDR3 extends over 15 amino acids. CDR3 coding DNA: TGCAGTGCTAGAGATAGGCGCCAGGGAGATGAAAAACTGTTTTTT. This gives the protein CSARDRRQGDEKLFF.

For the CDR3, the DNA is TGTGCCAGCAGCTTAGTCCTTAGTAGCGAGCAGTACTTC. Its translation is CASSLVLSSEQYF. This rearrangement joins TRBV7-9 to TRBJ2-7; D is unclear. Germline CDR1 reads SEHNR; CDR2 reads FQNEAQ (reference sequence). This CDR3 has 13 residues. Trimming pared 1 base from V and 6 bases from J, leaving 10 bases between.

This clonotype has just a few counts. The chain employs TRBV7-6 and TRBJ2-1, with D possibly TRBD2 on 6 matching bases. V lost 5 bases, J lost 4 bases, and 21 bases lay in between. The CDR3 consists of 17 residues. In germline, CDR1 is SGHVS, CDR2 FNYEAQ. CDR3 bases: TGTGCCAGCAGCCCCACCGCCGGGCTAGCGACTTACAATGAGCAGTTCTTC. This sequence encodes CASSPTAGLATYNEQFF. The full variable domain, rest sourced from reference TRBV7-6 and TRBJ2-1, is GAGVSQSPRYKVTKRGQDVALRCDPISGHVSLYWYRQALGQGPEFLTYFNYEAQQDKSGLPNDRFSAERPEGSISTLTIQRTEQRDSAMYRCASSPTAGLATYNEQFFGPGTRLTVL.

The J gene is TRBJ2-7, the V gene TRBV7-6; TRBD2 matches at 7 bases. The CDR3 is made up of 14 amino acids. Germline lookup yields CDR1 SGHVS and CDR2 FNYEAQ. V shed 2 bases, J shed 4 bases, and the junction held 5 bases outside the gene matches. CDR3 sequence: CASSLRAGRYEQYF. The CDR3 DNA reads as TGTGCCAGCAGCTTAAGAGCGGGACGGTACGAGCAGTACTTC. Filled out from reference TRBV7-6 and TRBJ2-7, the complete variable domain reads GAGVSQSPRYKVTKRGQDVALRCDPISGHVSLYWYRQALGQGPEFLTYFNYEAQQDKSGLPNDRFSAERPEGSISTLTIQRTEQRDSAMYRCASSLRAGRYEQYFGPGTRLTVT.

The rearrangement joins TRBV20-1 to TRBJ1-5; TRBD1 agrees at 8 bases. The germline V gene encodes CDR1 DFQATT and CDR2 SNEGSKA (reference sequence). V gave up 0 bases and J gave up 1 base; unmatched junction bases: 5. This CDR3 has 16 residues. Here the CDR3 reads CSARDWTGLSNQPQHF. CDR3 bases: TGCAGTGCTAGAGATTGGACAGGGTTGAGCAATCAGCCCCAGCATTTT.

The CDR3 reads CSVEVLDNEQFF. The DNA for the CDR3 is TGCAGCGTTGAAGTCCTGGACAATGAGCAGTTCTTC. This chain uses TRBV29-1 with TRBJ2-1; D remains unclear. The V gene's germline CDR1 is SQVTM and CDR2 ANQGSEA. The V end was cut by 1 base, the J end by 5 bases, with 6 bases between. The CDR3 spans 12 residues.

This clonotype was seen a few times. The J gene is TRBJ1-1, the V gene TRBV10-3, with D tentatively TRBD1 (5 bases). The CDR3 runs to 14 residues. The germline V gene encodes CDR1 ENHRY and CDR2 SYGVKD. Trimming left V 0 bases short and J 8 bases short, with 13 bases between. CDR3 sequence: CAISESGTPGEAFF. The CDR3 nucleotides read TGTGCCATCAGTGAGTCCGGGACGCCTGGAGAAGCTTTCTTT.

Here the CDR3 reads CASSSRDGEAFF. In DNA, the CDR3 is TGTGCCAGCAGCTCCAGGGATGGGGAAGCTTTCTTT. The chain is built from TRBV11-2 and TRBJ1-1, with D perhaps matching TRBD1 (5 bases). The CDR3 runs 12 residues. The V end was cut by 4 bases, the J end by 8 bases, with 11 bases between. Per germline, CDR1 SGHAT and CDR2 FQNNGV.

Note on this clonotype: A much more abundant neighbour one base away suggests this may be a read error. This chain links TRBV6-5 with TRBJ2-7, with TRBD1 matching over 9 bases. The CDR3 is 13 amino acids. Germline CDR1 reads MNHEY; CDR2 reads SVGAGI. V was clipped by 6 bases and J by 2 bases; unmatched bases: 2. This chain's CDR3 is CASRRDRAYEQYF. CDR3 DNA: TGTGCCAGCAGGCGGGACAGGGCCTACGAGCAGTACTTC.

J is TRBJ2-2 and V is TRBV6-1, with 7 bases matching TRBD2. The V segment lost 1 base and the J segment 5 bases; nucleotides outside the gene matches: 1. Looked up from germline, CDR1 is MNHNS and CDR2 is SASEGT. CDR3 length: 14 residues. This CDR3 reads CASSEGGGTGELFF. CDR3 coding DNA: TGTGCCAGCAGTGAAGGGGGAGGGACCGGGGAGCTGTTTTTT.

This clonotype occurred many times. The V and J genes are TRBV7-2 and TRBJ2-7, with D uncertain. Germline V gives CDR1 SGHTA, CDR2 FQGNSA. CDR3 size: 11 residues. V was cut by 5 bases and J by 4 bases, with 6 bases left in between. CDR3 protein: CASSAKYEQYF. The CDR3 DNA sequence: TGTGCCAGCAGCGCGAAATACGAGCAGTACTTC.

The V gene is TRBV12-3 or TRBV12-4, the J gene TRBJ1-4; D gene uncertain. There are 15 residues in the CDR3. The V gene lost 0 bases and the J gene lost 0 bases, with 5 bases spanning the gap. DNA of the CDR3: TGTGCCAGCAGTTTAGCCCTTGCAACTAATGAAAAACTGTTTTTT. Encoded protein: CASSLALATNEKLFF.

The chain couples TRBV25-1 to TRBJ2-3, with D perhaps matching TRBD1 (6 bases). The CDR3 covers 17 residues. Trimming took 1 base from V and 0 from J, leaving 14 bases between them. Germline CDR1 MGHDK, CDR2 SYGVNS. CDR3 coding DNA: TGTGCCAGCAGTGAATTCGGTCAGGGGAAAAGCACAGATACGCAGTATTTT. Translating it yields CASSEFGQGKSTDTQYF.

V and J are TRBV7-9 and TRBJ2-3; 8 bases align to TRBD2. CDR1 is SEHNR and CDR2 is FQNEAQ in the germline V gene (reference sequence). V shed 5 bases, J shed 4 bases, and the junction held 5 bases outside the gene matches. The CDR3 spans 14 residues. CDR3 amino acids: CASSVSGTADTQYF. The CDR3, as DNA: TGTGCCAGCAGCGTTAGCGGGACCGCAGATACGCAGTATTTT.

This clonotype showed up just a few times. The chain joins TRBV2 to TRBJ2-5, with 11 bases matching TRBD2. Germline CDR1 is SNHLY and CDR2 is FYNNEI. Trimming removed 3 bases from V and 4 bases from J; junction bases left unmatched: 7. The CDR3 has 16 amino acids. DNA for the CDR3: TGTGCCAGCAGTGATTTTAGCGGGGGGGCCCGAGAGACCCAGTACTTC. This encodes CASSDFSGGARETQYF.

The table lists this clonotype with a few counts. V is TRBV20-1 and J is TRBJ1-2; TRBD1 agrees at 8 bases. Germline V gene data show CDR1 as DFQATT and CDR2 as SNEGSKA (reference sequence). J was trimmed by 3 bases and V by 0 bases; bases with no gene match: 15. The CDR3 sequence is 18 residues long. In DNA, the CDR3 is TGCAGTGCTAGAGATTCTAGGGCGCAGGGGGCGCGGGACTATGGCTACACCTTC. Translating it yields CSARDSRAQGARDYGYTF.

This clonotype occurred a few times. The chain employs TRBV7-8 and TRBJ2-1, with D tentatively TRBD1 or TRBD2 (6 bases each). V gave up 5 bases and J gave up 4 bases, with 24 bases separating them. CDR3 length equals 18 residues. Germline V lookup: CDR1 SGHVS, CDR2 FQNEAQ. The CDR3 sequence: CASSLRGGTLMSYNEQFF. The CDR3 nucleotides are TGTGCCAGCAGCCTCAGGGGCGGGACCCTTATGTCATACAATGAGCAGTTCTTC.

The chain combines TRBV28 with TRBJ1-4, with no clear D. Looked up from germline, CDR1 is MDHEN and CDR2 is SYDVKM. Deletions cut 2 bases from V and 7 bases from J, with 11 bases between. CDR3 length: 14 amino acids. The CDR3 bases are TGTGCCAGCAGTTTAGAAATGGGGTCTGAAAAACTGTTTTTT. Translating it yields CASSLEMGSEKLFF.

The rearrangement links TRBV12-3 or TRBV12-4 to TRBJ1-6; tentatively, D is TRBD1 (5 bases). The V end lost 3 bases, the J end lost 13 bases, and 7 bases lay between the germline ends. The CDR3 runs 11 residues. In DNA, the CDR3 is TGTGCCAGCAGTTTTGGGGGTCCCCTCCACTTT. Translating it yields CASSFGGPLHF.

CDR3 nucleotides: TGTGCCAGCAGCTCCCTAGGGGGGGCTCCCTACGAGCAGTACTTC. Amino acids: CASSSLGGAPYEQYF. The V call is TRBV7-2, the J call TRBJ2-7, with TRBD2 as a possible D gene (7 bases). V lost 4 bases to trimming and J lost 2 bases, with 15 bases between them. CDR1 is SGHTA and CDR2 is FQGNSA in the germline V gene. This CDR3 contains 15 residues.

This clonotype was picked up a small number of times. The chain carries TRBV7-9 and TRBJ1-4, with TRBD1 identical over 8 bases. This CDR3 has 14 residues. Germline values: CDR1 SEHNR, CDR2 FQNEAQ (reference sequence). Unmatched junction bases numbered 9, after V lost 5 bases and J lost 10 bases. The CDR3 nucleotides are TGTGCCAGCAGCCTCGACAGGGGTTTGGTAAAACTGTTTTTT. Its protein is CASSLDRGLVKLFF.

This clonotype was seen only a few times. The rearrangement joins TRBV20-1 to TRBJ2-1; no reliable D call. The germline gives CDR1 DFQATT, CDR2 SNEGSKA (reference sequence). This CDR3 contains 14 residues. V shed 0 bases and J shed 4 bases, with 10 bases lying between them. CDR3 nucleotide sequence: TGCAGTGCTAGAGATGGTCGGAGTTACAATGAGCAGTTCTTC. Its translation is CSARDGRSYNEQFF.

This clonotype occurred a few times. This rearrangement joins TRBV12-3 or TRBV12-4 to TRBJ2-3; D remains ambiguous. The V end lost 0 bases, the J end lost 0 bases, and 7 bases lay between the germline ends. The CDR3 consists of 15 residues. The CDR3 spells CASSLARSSTDTQYF. The CDR3 DNA is TGTGCCAGCAGTTTAGCGCGGAGTAGCACAGATACGCAGTATTTT.

This chain uses TRBV3-1 with TRBJ1-6, with D uncertain. This CDR3 spans 15 amino acids. V gave up 0 bases and J gave up 5 bases, with 8 bases separating them. Germline V gene data show CDR1 as LGHDT and CDR2 as YNNKEL (reference sequence). CDR3 residues: CASSQEWQNNSPLHF. CDR3 bases: TGTGCCAGCAGCCAAGAATGGCAAAATAATTCACCCCTCCACTTT. The full variable domain, with the rest looked up from reference TRBV3-1 and TRBJ1-6, is DTAVSQTPKYLVTQMGNDKSIKCEQNLGHDTMYWYKQDSKKFLKIMFSYNNKELIINETVPNRFSPKSPDKAHLNLHINSLELGDSAVYFCASSQEWQNNSPLHFGNGTRLTVT.

This clonotype was seen more than once but under ten times. The chain joins TRBV7-6 to TRBJ2-2; D remains unclear. Germline loops: CDR1 SGHVS, CDR2 FNYEAQ. V lost 7 bases to trimming and J lost 2 bases, with 11 bases between them. The CDR3 covers 14 residues. CDR3 sequence: CASTAQANTGELFF. CDR3 nucleotide sequence: TGTGCCAGCACGGCGCAGGCCAACACCGGGGAGCTGTTTTTT.

This clonotype was seen a handful of times. The V gene is TRBV6-1, the J gene TRBJ2-5, with a tentative D call TRBD2 (7 bases). The CDR3 covers 15 residues. The germline gives CDR1 MNHNS, CDR2 SASEGT. Trimming removed 7 bases from V and 4 bases from J, with 19 bases in between. For the CDR3, the DNA is TGTGCCAGCACTTCAAAAGGGGGGGAGACAGAGACCCAGTACTTC. Translation: CASTSKGGETETQYF.

The chain carries TRBV19 and TRBJ1-6; TRBD1 agrees at 7 bases. V shed 4 bases and J 10 bases; nucleotides not matched to a gene: 7. From germline, CDR1 is LNHDA and CDR2 SQIVND (reference sequence). The CDR3 has 14 amino acids. DNA for the CDR3: TGTGCCAGTAGTAATACAGGGGTTGGGTCACCCCTCCACTTT. Its translation: CASSNTGVGSPLHF.

This clonotype was detected only once. This sequence joins TRBV12-3 or TRBV12-4 and TRBJ2-6; 15 nucleotides line up with TRBD2. The length of the CDR3 is 22 residues. The V and J ends lost 8 bases and 4 bases, in that order; junction bases with no gene match: 21. The CDR3 region has the DNA TGTGCCAGCTCTTCAAATTTTGGACAGGGACTAGCGGGAGGTGCCGGGGCCAACGTCCTGACTTTC. Its protein is CASSSNFGQGLAGGAGANVLTF.

This chain joins TRBV4-3 and TRBJ2-5; TRBD1 aligns across 7 bases. With V trimmed by 1 base and J by 5 bases, 7 bases remained unmatched. The germline gives CDR1 LGHNA, CDR2 YSLEER. The length of the CDR3 is 15 residues. The CDR3 loop is CASSQAQGEWETQYF. CDR3 nucleotide sequence: TGCGCCAGCAGCCAAGCCCAGGGGGAGTGGGAGACCCAGTACTTC.

The J gene is TRBJ2-1, the V gene TRBV11-2, with 9 nucleotides matching TRBD2. Unmatched junction bases numbered 5, after V lost 3 bases and J lost 5 bases. CDR3 length equals 15 residues. Germline V gives CDR1 SGHAT, CDR2 FQNNGV. This chain's CDR3 is CASSFGREGDNEQFF. For the CDR3, the DNA is TGTGCCAGCAGCTTTGGGCGGGAGGGCGACAATGAGCAGTTCTTC.

The genes are TRBV7-2 and TRBJ1-1, with unresolved D. The length of the CDR3 is 13 residues. Germline CDR1 is SGHTA and CDR2 is FQGNSA. V lost 5 bases to trimming and J lost 6 bases, with 13 bases between them. The chain's CDR3 is CASSQQWSPEAFF. As DNA, the CDR3 is TGTGCCAGCAGCCAACAGTGGTCGCCTGAAGCTTTCTTT. Complete variable domain (other parts from reference TRBV7-2 and TRBJ1-1): GAGVSQSPSNKVTEKGKDVELRCDPISGHTALYWYRQSLGQGLEFLIYFQGNSAPDKSGLPSDRFSAERTGGSVSTLTIQRTQQEDSAVYLCASSQQWSPEAFFGQGTRLTVV.

The rearrangement uses TRBV20-1 and TRBJ1-1, with D unresolved. The germline V and J ends were trimmed by 5 bases and 0 bases, with 7 bases remaining between them. The V gene's germline CDR1 is DFQATT and CDR2 SNEGSKA (reference sequence). The CDR3 covers 12 residues. CDR3 bases: TGCAGTGCTGCCCGGATGAACACTGAAGCTTTCTTT. This gives the protein CSAARMNTEAFF.